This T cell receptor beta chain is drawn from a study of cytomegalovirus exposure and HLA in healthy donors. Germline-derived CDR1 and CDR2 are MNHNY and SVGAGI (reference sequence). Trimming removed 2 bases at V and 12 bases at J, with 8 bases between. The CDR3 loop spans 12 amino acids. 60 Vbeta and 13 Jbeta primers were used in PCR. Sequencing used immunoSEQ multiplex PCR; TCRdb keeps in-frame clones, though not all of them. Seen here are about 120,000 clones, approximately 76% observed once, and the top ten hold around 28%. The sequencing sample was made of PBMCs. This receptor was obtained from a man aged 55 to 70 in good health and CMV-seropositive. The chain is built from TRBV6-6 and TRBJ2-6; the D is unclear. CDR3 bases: TGTGCCAGCAGTTACGAGGTGGGCGTCCTGACTTTC. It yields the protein CASSYEVGVLTF.